Listed below are T cell receptor beta chains from one sample, sequenced in a study of blood T cells in healthy people across ages. TCRdb re-called the 5' RACE reads with MiXCR, one entry per CDR3 protein. This table holds 850,000 to 950,000 distinct CDR3 sequences, 29% found once. The specimen sequenced was blood. Every receptor here comes from a woman older than 75 in good health. Each CDR3 is given with its conserved first and last residue. The D gene is left open where the match is weak. Size tells how often a clone was seen (once, few, many) or the class of an expanded clone, and some rows leave it out.

v_gene: TRBV18; d_gene: -; j_gene: TRBJ2-4; abundance: few; CDR3nt: TGTGCCAGCTCACCCACGGAGGGGGCAGGGGACATTCAGTACTTC; CDR3aa: CASSPTEGAGDIQYF
v_gene: TRBV6-2/TRBV6-3; d_gene: -; j_gene: TRBJ2-5; abundance: -; CDR3nt: TGTGCCAGCAGTTACTCCCAGCAAGAGACCCAGTACTTC; CDR3aa: CASSYSQQETQYF
v_gene: TRBV10-3; d_gene: -; j_gene: TRBJ1-5; abundance: -; CDR3nt: TGTGCCATCAGGGAGGGGCTTAATCAGCCCCAGCATTTT; CDR3aa: CAIREGLNQPQHF
v_gene: TRBV12-3/TRBV12-4; d_gene: -; j_gene: TRBJ2-3; abundance: -; CDR3nt: TGTGCCAGCAGTTTGGCGCGAGTGACCACAGATACGCAGTATTTT; CDR3aa: CASSLARVTTDTQYF
v_gene: TRBV20-1; d_gene: TRBD1; j_gene: TRBJ2-7; abundance: many; CDR3nt: TGCAGTGCTAAGGGACAGGGATACGAGCAGTACTTC; CDR3aa: CSAKGQGYEQYF
v_gene: TRBV7-2; d_gene: -; j_gene: TRBJ1-5; abundance: few; CDR3nt: TGTGCCAGCAGCGAAGGACACCCCAATCAGCCCCAGCATTTT; CDR3aa: CASSEGHPNQPQHF
v_gene: TRBV5-1; d_gene: TRBD2; j_gene: TRBJ2-1; abundance: -; CDR3nt: TGCGCCAGCAGCTTAAGTCAAGCGGGGGGATTCAATGAGCAGTTCTTC; CDR3aa: CASSLSQAGGFNEQFF
v_gene: TRBV19; d_gene: TRBD2; j_gene: TRBJ2-1; abundance: -; CDR3nt: TGTGCCAGTAGTAGCAGCGGGAGATACAATGAGCAGTTCTTC; CDR3aa: CASSSSGRYNEQFF
v_gene: TRBV7-8; d_gene: -; j_gene: TRBJ2-7; abundance: -; CDR3nt: TGTGCCAGCAGCTTAGCGTGGGGTCGGGACGAGCAGTACTTC; CDR3aa: CASSLAWGRDEQYF
v_gene: TRBV14; d_gene: -; j_gene: TRBJ2-3; abundance: many; CDR3nt: TGTGCCAGCAGCCAAGTACAGATAAGCACAGATACGCAGTATTTT; CDR3aa: CASSQVQISTDTQYF
v_gene: TRBV29-1; d_gene: -; j_gene: TRBJ2-1; abundance: -; CDR3nt: TGCAGCGTTGGTCGGGATTACAAACGAAATGAGCAGGTCTTC; CDR3aa: CSVGRDYKRNEQVF
v_gene: TRBV7-2; d_gene: TRBD1; j_gene: TRBJ2-5; abundance: many; CDR3nt: TGTGCCAGCAGCCCGACTGACAGGGGTTGGGAGACCCAGTACTTC; CDR3aa: CASSPTDRGWETQYF
v_gene: TRBV5-1; d_gene: TRBD2; j_gene: TRBJ2-3; abundance: many; CDR3nt: TGCGCCAGCAGCCCGGGACTAGCGGGGGAGGGGCAGTATTTT; CDR3aa: CASSPGLAGEGQYF
v_gene: TRBV5-1; d_gene: TRBD2; j_gene: TRBJ2-7; abundance: many; CDR3nt: TGCGCCAGCAGCTTAGCGGGGGGGCGGAACTACGAGCAGTACTTC; CDR3aa: CASSLAGGRNYEQYF
v_gene: TRBV5-1; d_gene: -; j_gene: TRBJ2-3; abundance: many; CDR3nt: TGCGCCAGCAGCTTGTTTGCAGGTTCAGATACGCAGTATTTT; CDR3aa: CASSLFAGSDTQYF
v_gene: TRBV4-3; d_gene: TRBD2; j_gene: TRBJ2-5; abundance: many; CDR3nt: TGCGCCAGCAGCCAAGATAACACGGGGGGGCCTGGGACCCAGTACTTC; CDR3aa: CASSQDNTGGPGTQYF
v_gene: TRBV7-2; d_gene: -; j_gene: TRBJ1-3; abundance: many; CDR3nt: TGTGCCAGCAGCTTAGTGGCAGGCTCTGGAAACACCATATATTTT; CDR3aa: CASSLVAGSGNTIYF
v_gene: TRBV7-2; d_gene: TRBD2; j_gene: TRBJ2-3; abundance: many; CDR3nt: TGTGCCAGCAACCTCCAAGCGGGGAGTACAGATACGCAGTATTTT; CDR3aa: CASNLQAGSTDTQYF
v_gene: TRBV6-1; d_gene: TRBD1; j_gene: TRBJ1-2; abundance: -; CDR3nt: TGTGCCAGCAGAACCGGGGACAGGGCCAACTATGGCTACACCTTC; CDR3aa: CASRTGDRANYGYTF
v_gene: TRBV7-9; d_gene: TRBD1; j_gene: TRBJ1-3; abundance: -; CDR3nt: TGTGCCAGCAGCTTTCCCCAGGGGGCTCATGGAAACACCATATATTTT; CDR3aa: CASSFPQGAHGNTIYF
v_gene: TRBV3-1; d_gene: -; j_gene: TRBJ1-2; abundance: -; CDR3nt: TGTGCCAGCAGCCAAGATATGGGGGGACCCCTAGGTGGCTACACCTTC; CDR3aa: CASSQDMGGPLGGYTF
v_gene: TRBV20-1; d_gene: TRBD1; j_gene: TRBJ1-1; abundance: few; CDR3nt: TGCAGTGCTGACAATGGACAGGCGAACACTGAAGCTTTCTTT; CDR3aa: CSADNGQANTEAFF
v_gene: TRBV20-1; d_gene: -; j_gene: TRBJ2-7; abundance: -; CDR3nt: TGCAGTGCTCGGACCAGACAGCTTTCCTACGAGCAGTACTTC; CDR3aa: CSARTRQLSYEQYF
v_gene: TRBV7-9; d_gene: -; j_gene: TRBJ1-2; abundance: -; CDR3nt: TGTGCCAGCAGCTTAGTGGTAGGGAATAACTATGGCTACACCTTC; CDR3aa: CASSLVVGNNYGYTF
v_gene: TRBV27; d_gene: -; j_gene: TRBJ2-1; abundance: -; CDR3nt: TGTGCCAGCAGTTTAAATGGGGCCGCACTCCATGAGCAGTTCTTC; CDR3aa: CASSLNGAALHEQFF
v_gene: TRBV5-1; d_gene: TRBD1; j_gene: TRBJ1-6; abundance: few; CDR3nt: TGCGCCAGCAGCTTGATCCCCGGGACAGATAATTCACCCCTCCACTTT; CDR3aa: CASSLIPGTDNSPLHF
v_gene: TRBV6-1; d_gene: -; j_gene: TRBJ2-2; abundance: many; CDR3nt: TGTGCCAGCAGCGCCGGGAAAACATATATCGGGGAGCTGTTTTTT; CDR3aa: CASSAGKTYIGELFF
v_gene: TRBV11-2; d_gene: -; j_gene: TRBJ2-3; abundance: many; CDR3nt: TGTGCCAGCAGCTTAGACCAGGCCACAGATACGCAGTATTTT; CDR3aa: CASSLDQATDTQYF
v_gene: TRBV7-9; d_gene: TRBD1; j_gene: TRBJ1-1; abundance: -; CDR3nt: TGTGCCAGCAGCTCCTTACAGGGGGCGCGTACTGAAGCTTTCTTT; CDR3aa: CASSSLQGARTEAFF
v_gene: TRBV7-9; d_gene: -; j_gene: TRBJ2-3; abundance: -; CDR3nt: TGTGCCAGCAGCCAATCGATGAGCACAGATACGCAGTATTTT; CDR3aa: CASSQSMSTDTQYF
v_gene: TRBV6-6; d_gene: -; j_gene: TRBJ1-2; abundance: -; CDR3nt: TGTGCCAGCAGTCCCAATGTCGCAAATGGCTACACCTTC; CDR3aa: CASSPNVANGYTF
v_gene: TRBV7-2; d_gene: -; j_gene: TRBJ2-3; abundance: -; CDR3nt: TGTGCCAGCAGCGCACGGAGCGGAGATACGCAGTATTTT; CDR3aa: CASSARSGDTQYF
v_gene: TRBV14; d_gene: -; j_gene: TRBJ2-1; abundance: many; CDR3nt: TGTGCCAGCAGCCAAGTCAGGGGCCAAGGTCGTCAGTTCTTC; CDR3aa: CASSQVRGQGRQFF
v_gene: TRBV7-2; d_gene: -; j_gene: TRBJ2-3; abundance: many; CDR3nt: TGTGCCAGCAGCTTAGTGGGGACTGCAATAGATACGCAGTATTTT; CDR3aa: CASSLVGTAIDTQYF
v_gene: TRBV28; d_gene: TRBD1; j_gene: TRBJ2-7; abundance: many; CDR3nt: TGTGCCAGCAGAGTCAGGGGGACCTACGAGCAGTACTTC; CDR3aa: CASRVRGTYEQYF
v_gene: TRBV30; d_gene: -; j_gene: TRBJ1-5; abundance: few; CDR3nt: TGTGCCTGGAGTGTACCGATAGGGGATCAGCCCCAGCATTTT; CDR3aa: CAWSVPIGDQPQHF
v_gene: TRBV18; d_gene: -; j_gene: TRBJ1-2; abundance: -; CDR3nt: TGTGCCAGCTCGACCGGGGGCTGGGGCTACACCTTC; CDR3aa: CASSTGGWGYTF
v_gene: TRBV5-6; d_gene: -; j_gene: TRBJ2-5; abundance: many; CDR3nt: TGTGCCAGCAGCTTTGGGGGGGGGCTCAGGCAAGAGACCCAGTACTTC; CDR3aa: CASSFGGGLRQETQYF
v_gene: TRBV5-1; d_gene: -; j_gene: TRBJ1-3; abundance: -; CDR3nt: TGCGCCAGCAGCCCAGACACCTACTCTGGAAACGCCATATATTTT; CDR3aa: CASSPDTYSGNAIYF
v_gene: TRBV20-1; d_gene: -; j_gene: TRBJ1-1; abundance: few; CDR3nt: TGCAGTGCTCAGGAAAACACTGAAGCTTTCTTT; CDR3aa: CSAQENTEAFF
v_gene: TRBV7-2; d_gene: -; j_gene: TRBJ1-1; abundance: few; CDR3nt: TGTGCCAGCAGCCCCCGGATCGCGGCGTTTGAAGCTTTCTTT; CDR3aa: CASSPRIAAFEAFF
v_gene: TRBV6-2/TRBV6-3; d_gene: TRBD1; j_gene: TRBJ1-5; abundance: -; CDR3nt: TGTGCCAGCAGTTATCCGAGACAGGGTAACAATCAGCCCCAGCATTTT; CDR3aa: CASSYPRQGNNQPQHF
v_gene: TRBV20-1; d_gene: -; j_gene: TRBJ2-3; abundance: many; CDR3nt: TGCAGTGCTAGAGATCTTACATCTAGCACAGATACGCAGTATTTT; CDR3aa: CSARDLTSSTDTQYF
v_gene: TRBV5-1; d_gene: TRBD2; j_gene: TRBJ2-7; abundance: -; CDR3nt: TGCGCCAGCAGCCCGGCTAGCGGGGGGACTTACGAGCAGTACTTC; CDR3aa: CASSPASGGTYEQYF
v_gene: TRBV29-1; d_gene: -; j_gene: TRBJ2-1; abundance: many; CDR3nt: TGCAGCGTGAGTCGGGGTAATGAGCAGTTCTTC; CDR3aa: CSVSRGNEQFF